A selection of T cell receptor beta chains follows, all from one sample in a study of tumor and adjacent non-tumor tissue in lung cancer. Each CDR3 protein gets one entry after TCRdb re-called the multiplex PCR reads with MiXCR. The data hold roughly 43,000 distinct CDR3 sequences, with approximately 61% observed a single time. Sequenced input: distant non-tumor lung tissue. Every receptor here comes from a man aged 45-65 years with non-small cell lung cancer. CDR3s leave out the opening cysteine and the closing phenylalanine or tryptophan. The order of the fields is V gene, D gene, clone size, CDR3 protein. The D gene is left open where the match is weak. The size field is filled for only some rows; it gives once, few, many or a size class.

V: TRBV11-2; D: .; size: .; CDR3: ASSIEMTKQF
V: TRBV5-1; D: .; size: .; CDR3: ASSLMSATYEQY
V: TRBV13; D: .; size: .; CDR3: ASSLSKNQRYTGELF
V: TRBV7-8; D: TRBD2; size: .; CDR3: ASGLAGGDQY
V: TRBV6-1; D: .; size: .; CDR3: ASSPISYEQY
V: TRBV20-1; D: TRBD2; size: few; CDR3: SARGTSGTDTQY
V: TRBV6-1; D: TRBD1; size: many; CDR3: ASREPGQGNTEAF
V: TRBV5-4; D: TRBD2; size: once; CDR3: TRSFSGSADTQY
V: TRBV11-1; D: .; size: .; CDR3: GSSLLGQLVDTQY
V: TRBV12-3/TRBV12-4; D: TRBD1; size: .; CDR3: ASSLPGQASDEQY
V: TRBV10-3; D: TRBD1; size: .; CDR3: AIREWDRGPTEAF
V: TRBV28; D: .; size: many; CDR3: ASSPPGGRSSYEQY
V: TRBV6-5; D: .; size: many; CDR3: ASSPIVGAYEQY
V: TRBV5-6; D: .; size: once; CDR3: ATSFDIGELF
V: TRBV6-5; D: TRBD2; size: .; CDR3: ASGGTNGYEQY
V: TRBV30; D: .; size: many; CDR3: AWSGMGIQETQY
V: TRBV19; D: TRBD1; size: once; CDR3: ASYTGAANTEAF
V: TRBV5-1; D: TRBD2; size: .; CDR3: ASSHVLAGGTGELF
V: TRBV14; D: TRBD1; size: many; CDR3: ASSPSQGIPYEQY
V: TRBV19; D: TRBD1; size: .; CDR3: ASSMTGTVEAF
V: TRBV7-9; D: .; size: .; CDR3: ASGAQETQY
V: TRBV6-6; D: TRBD1; size: .; CDR3: ASNYSGSGGDETQY
V: TRBV23-1; D: .; size: .; CDR3: ASSQYDSSYDQY
V: TRBV12-3/TRBV12-4; D: .; size: .; CDR3: VSSLERAEAF
V: TRBV20-1; D: .; size: .; CDR3: SARAQGVVGYT
V: TRBV30; D: .; size: .; CDR3: AWGPGHGKKFQY
V: TRBV29-1; D: TRBD1; size: many; CDR3: SVLGTAYNEQF
V: TRBV6-5; D: TRBD1; size: many; CDR3: ASSKPTGGITGANVLT
V: TRBV4-2; D: .; size: .; CDR3: ASSALVGELGTQY
V: TRBV6-1; D: .; size: .; CDR3: ASTNLYADVYEKLF
V: TRBV11-2; D: .; size: .; CDR3: VSREPFHSPLR
V: TRBV30; D: .; size: many; CDR3: ASSFGGETQY
V: TRBV12-3/TRBV12-4; D: .; size: .; CDR3: ASSSQSQVGTQY
V: TRBV5-1; D: .; size: .; CDR3: TSSFGVLGTDTQY
V: TRBV28; D: .; size: .; CDR3: AISSGMDTQY
V: TRBV7-8; D: .; size: .; CDR3: ASSWGGDEETQY
V: TRBV28; D: .; size: few; CDR3: ASSPDPGGYEQY
V: TRBV4-1; D: .; size: .; CDR3: VSSLQSTKAEKPF
V: TRBV2; D: TRBD1; size: few; CDR3: ASSASLDRGVNTEAF
V: TRBV29-1; D: .; size: .; CDR3: NVDPGFYNKQF
V: TRBV4-1; D: .; size: .; CDR3: ASSQGPGQSNYNSLLH
V: TRBV5-1; D: TRBD1; size: many; CDR3: ASSLGTGGAEAF
V: TRBV11-1; D: TRBD2; size: medium-sized; CDR3: ASSLELAGLADYNEQF
V: TRBV6-5; D: TRBD1; size: many; CDR3: ASSYSAGTGTGGYEQY
V: TRBV11-2; D: .; size: .; CDR3: ASSLLLDSSGANVLI
V: TRBV11-2; D: .; size: .; CDR3: ASSQPVREEGLNEKLF
V: TRBV11-1; D: .; size: .; CDR3: ASSPGRGDEAF
V: TRBV29-1; D: .; size: many; CDR3: SVGGQRETQY
V: TRBV28; D: TRBD2; size: .; CDR3: ARSWTRDYPYEQY
V: TRBV11-2; D: .; size: .; CDR3: ANSLTALNYDYT
V: TRBV11-2; D: .; size: .; CDR3: ASGGEAVGEIQC
V: TRBV4-2; D: .; size: .; CDR3: ASSQDKGSGGAYKQY
V: TRBV5-4; D: .; size: .; CDR3: ASSRRDKETQC
V: TRBV29-1; D: TRBD2; size: .; CDR3: SVTTSGRGNEQF
V: TRBV5-4; D: .; size: .; CDR3: ASSSTGSNYDYT
V: TRBV6-6; D: .; size: many; CDR3: ASSTRGGRDTQY
V: TRBV6-5; D: TRBD2; size: .; CDR3: ATRSGGHGTDTLY
V: TRBV5-4; D: TRBD1; size: .; CDR3: ASSGGQGQFSGANVLT
V: TRBV18; D: .; size: .; CDR3: ACSSSGDSEQY
V: TRBV4-1; D: TRBD2; size: many; CDR3: ASSLAGGNYEQY